The rows below give T cell receptor beta chains drawn from one sample of a study of T-cell reconstitution after alpha-beta-depleted transplantation in children. One entry per CDR3 protein results from TCRdb running MiXCR on the PCR reads. The sample holds 440,000 or so distinct CDR3 sequences, 11% seen once. The sequencing here drew on PBMCs from the stem cell graft donor, taken from the stem cell graft. Every receptor here comes from a human donor who donated a stem cell graft to a child with acute myeloid leukemia. The CDR3 runs from the conserved cysteine through the conserved F or W. D genes are given only for firm matches. The size field is filled for only some rows; it gives once, few, many or a size class.

clone_size: -
j_call: TRBJ2-2
v_call: TRBV7-3
d_call: -
cdr3_nt: TGTGCCAGCAGCTTCCTGGAGGCCGGGGAGCTGTTTTTT
cdr3_aa: CASSFLEAGELFF

clone_size: many
j_call: TRBJ2-3
v_call: TRBV30
d_call: -
cdr3_nt: TGTGCCTGGAGTCCGATAGGGGAGAAACCCACAGATACGCAGTATTTT
cdr3_aa: CAWSPIGEKPTDTQYF

clone_size: few
j_call: TRBJ1-1
v_call: TRBV29-1
d_call: -
cdr3_nt: TGCAGCGTTATCAACAGGGCCACTGAAGCTTTCTTT
cdr3_aa: CSVINRATEAFF

clone_size: -
j_call: TRBJ2-2
v_call: TRBV7-3
d_call: -
cdr3_nt: TGTGCCAGCAGCTTAAAGGGCGGGGAGCTGTTTTTT
cdr3_aa: CASSLKGGELFF

clone_size: few
j_call: TRBJ2-5
v_call: TRBV3-1
d_call: -
cdr3_nt: TGTGCCAGCAGCCAACTTGGCGGTTCAGAGACCCAGTACTTC
cdr3_aa: CASSQLGGSETQYF

clone_size: -
j_call: TRBJ2-5
v_call: TRBV6-5
d_call: TRBD1
cdr3_nt: TGTGCCAGCAGTACTTCTTTTTGGACAGGGACAGAGACCCAGTACTTC
cdr3_aa: CASSTSFWTGTETQYF

clone_size: -
j_call: TRBJ2-1
v_call: TRBV5-6
d_call: -
cdr3_nt: TGTGCCAGCAGCTTCGAGCGGGTGCTCAATGAGCAGTTCTTC
cdr3_aa: CASSFERVLNEQFF

clone_size: few
j_call: TRBJ2-6
v_call: TRBV4-2
d_call: TRBD1
cdr3_nt: TGTGCCAGCAGCCAGACCACAGGGGCTGGGGCCAACGTCCTGACTTTC
cdr3_aa: CASSQTTGAGANVLTF

clone_size: -
j_call: TRBJ2-1
v_call: TRBV12-3/TRBV12-4
d_call: TRBD1
cdr3_nt: TGTGCCAGCACACTGGGGGCGCTGGGACAGCGATACAATGAGCAGTTCTTC
cdr3_aa: CASTLGALGQRYNEQFF

clone_size: few
j_call: TRBJ2-5
v_call: TRBV10-2
d_call: -
cdr3_nt: TGCGCCAGCAGTGAGTCTAGACAGCAAGAGACCCAGTACTTC
cdr3_aa: CASSESRQQETQYF

clone_size: -
j_call: TRBJ1-2
v_call: TRBV9
d_call: -
cdr3_nt: TGTGCCAGCAGCGTAGAATCGGGGAATGGCTACACCTTC
cdr3_aa: CASSVESGNGYTF

clone_size: few
j_call: TRBJ2-3
v_call: TRBV7-3
d_call: -
cdr3_nt: TGTGCCAGCAGCTTTATCGGGGACACAGATACGCAGTATTTT
cdr3_aa: CASSFIGDTDTQYF

clone_size: few
j_call: TRBJ2-5
v_call: TRBV9
d_call: -
cdr3_nt: TGTGCCAGCAGCGTAGGAGTGGGCACCGGGGAGACCCAGTACTTC
cdr3_aa: CASSVGVGTGETQYF

clone_size: -
j_call: TRBJ2-3
v_call: TRBV20-1
d_call: TRBD2
cdr3_nt: TGCAGTGCCCTAGCGGGGCGCCCGCTCGATACGCAGTATTTT
cdr3_aa: CSALAGRPLDTQYF

clone_size: few
j_call: TRBJ2-5
v_call: TRBV6-5
d_call: TRBD1
cdr3_nt: TGTGCCAGCAGTTACAAGGGGGCTGAGACCCAGTACTTC
cdr3_aa: CASSYKGAETQYF

clone_size: few
j_call: TRBJ2-1
v_call: TRBV5-1
d_call: TRBD2
cdr3_nt: TGCGCCAGCAGCCACAATCCGGGACTAGCGGGGAACTACAATGAGCAGTTCTTC
cdr3_aa: CASSHNPGLAGNYNEQFF

clone_size: few
j_call: TRBJ1-1
v_call: TRBV3-1
d_call: TRBD1
cdr3_nt: TGTGCCAGCAGCAAGTGGGACAGCAACACTGAAGCTTTCTTT
cdr3_aa: CASSKWDSNTEAFF

clone_size: -
j_call: TRBJ2-1
v_call: TRBV6-9
d_call: -
cdr3_nt: TGTGCCAGCAGTCCGGCCGAGGGCCCTCCCGTCAATGAGCAGTTCTTC
cdr3_aa: CASSPAEGPPVNEQFF

clone_size: few
j_call: TRBJ2-1
v_call: TRBV20-1
d_call: -
cdr3_nt: TGCAGTGCTAGAGATCATGTGGGACGCCCGACGGGGGAGCAGTTCTTC
cdr3_aa: CSARDHVGRPTGEQFF

clone_size: many
j_call: TRBJ1-2
v_call: TRBV5-1
d_call: TRBD1
cdr3_nt: TGCGCCAGCAGCTCAACAGGGGAGCGCGGCTACACCTTC
cdr3_aa: CASSSTGERGYTF

clone_size: few
j_call: TRBJ2-5
v_call: TRBV18
d_call: -
cdr3_nt: TGTGCCAGCTCAAGTCTAGAAGAGACCCAGTACTTC
cdr3_aa: CASSSLEETQYF

clone_size: -
j_call: TRBJ2-7
v_call: TRBV5-1
d_call: TRBD1
cdr3_nt: TGCGCCAGCAGCCTCGGGACAGGGAGATACGAGCAGTACTTC
cdr3_aa: CASSLGTGRYEQYF

clone_size: few
j_call: TRBJ1-5
v_call: TRBV15
d_call: -
cdr3_nt: TGTGCCACCAGCAGGAAGAGGAGCGGACAGCCCCAGCATTTT
cdr3_aa: CATSRKRSGQPQHF